Presented here are 10 T cell receptor beta chains from one specimen sequenced in a study of cytomegalovirus exposure and HLA in healthy donors. Profiling relied on immunoSEQ multiplex PCR, and the TCRdb table lists in-frame clones only, not all of them. The sample has some 48,000 clones; 94% are singletons. The sequencing sample was made of PBMCs. These receptor sequences come from a woman aged 18-30 years in good health and CMV-seropositive.

The rearrangement uses TRBV5-1 and TRBJ2-1, with 7 bases fitting TRBD2. The CDR3 length is 14 residues. V trimming: 2 bases; J trimming: 4 bases; junction bases outside the gene matches: 3. Germline V gene data show CDR1 as SGHRS and CDR2 as YFSETQ. The CDR3 is CASSLSGTYNEQFF. Here the CDR3 DNA reads TGCGCCAGCAGCTTAAGCGGGACGTACAATGAGCAGTTCTTC.

The CDR3 DNA sequence: TGTGCCAGCAGCTCCTCCCGGGAGGGCCTCTACGAGCAGTACTTC. Translated: CASSSSREGLYEQYF. The J gene is TRBJ2-7, the V gene TRBV7-9, with TRBD2 matching over 8 bases. The CDR3 has 15 amino acids. Germline values: CDR1 SEHNR, CDR2 FQNEAQ (reference sequence). Unmatched junction bases numbered 8, after V lost 4 bases and J lost 3 bases.

The chain employs TRBV6-1 and TRBJ1-2; no firm D call. There are 14 residues in the CDR3. V lost 3 bases to trimming and J lost 3 bases, with 11 bases between them. The germline V gene encodes CDR1 MNHNS and CDR2 SASEGT. The CDR3 protein is CASSDVLGDYGYTF. The CDR3 region has the DNA TGTGCCAGCAGTGACGTATTGGGCGACTATGGCTACACCTTC.

The chain carries TRBV6-5 and TRBJ1-2; D is unclear. V lost 0 bases and J lost 8, with 10 bases in between. The CDR3 consists of 13 residues. Germline V CDR1 and CDR2: MNHEY, SVGAGI. In DNA form, the CDR3 reads TGTGCCAGCAGTTACTCTATCGGGAGGGGCTACACCTTC. This sequence encodes CASSYSIGRGYTF.

The chain carries TRBV6-1 and TRBJ2-7; 7 bases map to TRBD2. This CDR3 contains 14 residues. Germline V lookup: CDR1 MNHNS, CDR2 SASEGT. V shed 10 bases, J shed 2 bases, and the junction held 11 bases outside the gene matches. The chain's CDR3 is CATQRLARTYEQYF. The CDR3, as DNA: TGTGCCACCCAGAGACTAGCCAGGACCTACGAGCAGTACTTC.

For the CDR3, the DNA is TGTGCCAGCAGCCGGGACAGGGGAACAGATACGCAGTATTTT. Protein sequence: CASSRDRGTDTQYF. The rearrangement uses TRBV27 and TRBJ2-3; TRBD1 agrees at 10 bases. V shed 6 bases, J shed 3 bases, and the junction held 3 bases outside the gene matches. The CDR3 runs to 14 residues. Per the germline V gene, CDR1 is MNHEY and CDR2 is SMNVEV (reference sequence).

The chain joins TRBV28 to TRBJ1-1; D ambiguous. This CDR3 comprises 13 residues. From germline, CDR1 is MDHEN and CDR2 SYDVKM. The V and J ends lost 5 bases and 0 bases respectively, with 7 bases between them. The CDR3 protein is CASSTPMNTEAFF. CDR3 coding DNA: TGTGCCAGCAGTACTCCTATGAACACTGAAGCTTTCTTT.

This clone is a singleton in its sample. The V and J genes are TRBV5-1 and TRBJ1-1; the D gene is possibly TRBD1 (5 bases). The V end lost 3 bases, the J end lost 2 bases, and 14 bases lay between the germline ends. Germline values: CDR1 SGHRS, CDR2 YFSETQ. The CDR3 has 15 residues. In nucleotides, the CDR3 is TGCGCCAGCAGCTCATCCCAGGGTTTTAACACTGAAGCTTTCTTT. Its protein is CASSSSQGFNTEAFF.

The J gene is TRBJ2-1, the V gene TRBV29-1; 9 nucleotides line up with TRBD2. Germline-derived CDR1 and CDR2 are SQVTM and ANQGSEA. J lost 4 bases, V lost 7 bases, and 5 bases had no gene match. The CDR3 contains 13 residues. CDR3 protein: CSAKTSGYNEQFF. The DNA for the CDR3 is TGCAGCGCGAAGACTAGCGGATACAATGAGCAGTTCTTC.

This clone showed up just a few times. The J gene is TRBJ2-7, the V gene TRBV2; TRBD2 matches 8 bases. The germline CDR1 and CDR2 sequences are SNHLY and FYNNEI. The V and J ends lost 3 bases and 13 bases, in that order; junction bases with no gene match: 5. This CDR3 contains 11 residues. The CDR3 protein is CASSEGLVRYF. In DNA, the CDR3 is TGTGCCAGCAGTGAGGGACTAGTTAGATACTTC.